Listed below are T cell receptor beta chains from one sample, sequenced in a study of shared clonotypes between healthy human individuals. Repertoires were generated with immunoSEQ multiplex PCR, while TCRdb's copy carries only in-frame clones and drops some. The sample yields approximately 1,000,000 clones, 70% to 85% seen once. Sequenced material: memory CD4+ T cells from PBMCs. These receptors were taken from a man in his late teens or twenties in good health. Some clones in this sample may be carry-over from other donors' samples. Each CDR3 is given with its conserved first and last residue. D genes are given only for firm matches. Only some rows state a clone size, as once, few, many or a class for expanded clones.

>TRBJ1-3|.|TRBV2|.
CASRPSETGRSGNTIYF
TGTGCCAGCAGGCCCTCTGAGACAGGACGATCTGGAAACACCATATATTTT
>TRBJ2-2|TRBD1|TRBV19|few
CASTPGQGRYGELFF
TGTGCCAGTACACCGGGACAGGGGCGGTACGGGGAGCTGTTTTTT
>TRBJ2-7|.|TRBV4-1|.
CASSQDLPGGYEQYF
TGCGCCAGCAGCCAAGATCTGCCAGGAGGTTACGAGCAGTACTTC
>TRBJ2-7|TRBD1|TRBV2|.
CASRLGQGAASYEQYF
TGTGCCAGCAGGCTGGGACAGGGGGCGGCTAGCTACGAGCAGTACTTC
>TRBJ1-3|TRBD1|TRBV2|.
CASSEGQGARKGNTIYF
TGTGCCAGCAGTGAGGGACAGGGGGCGCGGAAGGGAAACACCATATATTTT
>TRBJ1-1|.|TRBV30|.
CAWRPMGTTEAFF
TGTGCCTGGAGGCCCATGGGGACCACTGAAGCTTTCTTT
>TRBJ2-7|TRBD2|TRBV19|.
CASSIGGGYPYEQYF
TGTGCCAGTAGTATCGGCGGGGGTTACCCCTACGAGCAGTACTTC
>TRBJ2-7|TRBD2|TRBV7-9|.
CASSRGTSGPYEQYF
TGTGCCAGCAGCCGTGGGACTAGCGGGCCCTACGAGCAGTACTTC
>TRBJ2-1|.|TRBV9|once
CASSVDPWSGLNNEQFF
TGTGCCAGCAGCGTGGATCCGTGGAGCGGGCTAAACAATGAGCAGTTCTTC
>TRBJ2-7|TRBD1|TRBV28|.
CASRGQGRYEQYF
TGTGCCAGCAGGGGACAGGGTCGGTACGAGCAGTACTTC
>TRBJ1-2|.|TRBV6-1|.
CASSEWDLPDYGYTF
TGTGCCAGCAGTGAATGGGATCTCCCTGACTATGGCTACACCTTC
>TRBJ1-5|.|TRBV25-1|.
CASSENGYSNQPQHF
TGTGCCAGCAGTGAAAACGGTTATAGCAATCAGCCCCAGCATTTT
>TRBJ1-3|.|TRBV1|.
CTSSQGRGGSGNTIYF
TGCACCAGCAGCCAAGGGAGGGGGGGTTCTGGAAACACCATATATTTT
>TRBJ2-1|.|TRBV18|.
CASSLWAGRGNEQFF
TGTGCCAGCTCACTCTGGGCGGGTAGGGGGAATGAGCAGTTCTTC
>TRBJ1-4|.|TRBV30|.
CAWSRGETNEKLFF
TGTGCCTGGAGTCGGGGGGAAACTAATGAAAAACTGTTTTTT
>TRBJ1-5|.|TRBV9|.
CASSATGLNQPQHF
TGTGCCAGCAGCGCCACTGGGTTAAATCAGCCCCAGCATTTT
>TRBJ2-2|TRBD1|TRBV28|.
CASSLRGRPGELFF
TGTGCCAGCAGTTTAAGGGGGCGCCCCGGGGAGCTGTTTTTT
>TRBJ1-4|TRBD1|TRBV11-3|once
CASTGDRREKLFF
TGTGCCAGCACAGGGGACAGGCGTGAAAAACTGTTTTTT
>TRBJ2-1|TRBD2|TRBV4-3|.
CASSQDPWLAGGFNEQFF
TGCGCCAGCAGCCAAGATCCCTGGCTAGCGGGAGGGTTCAATGAGCAGTTCTTC
>TRBJ2-1|.|TRBV5-4|.
CASSFRLGAYNEQFF
TGTGCCAGCAGCTTTAGGCTGGGCGCCTACAATGAGCAGTTCTTC
>TRBJ2-1|TRBD2|TRBV4-1|.
CASSQGLAGGIEQFF
TGCGCCAGCAGCCAAGGGCTAGCGGGAGGGATTGAGCAGTTCTTC
>TRBJ2-1|TRBD2|TRBV18|.
CASSPPVLAAYNEQFF
TGTGCCAGCTCACCACCGGTCCTAGCGGCCTACAATGAGCAGTTCTTC
>TRBJ1-1|TRBD1|TRBV9|.
CASSAPRGRGSTEAFF
TGTGCCAGCAGCGCCCCCAGGGGGCGGGGGAGCACTGAAGCTTTCTTT
>TRBJ2-3|.|TRBV11-2|.
CASSLGADTQYF
TGTGCCAGCAGCTTAGGGGCTGATACGCAGTATTTT
>TRBJ2-1|TRBD1|TRBV11-2|.
CASSSGQGGNEQFF
TGTGCCAGCAGCTCCGGACAGGGCGGCAATGAGCAGTTCTTC
>TRBJ1-2|.|TRBV5-6|.
CASSLSPGQRGYTF
TGTGCCAGCAGCTTGTCTCCGGGGCAGAGAGGCTACACCTTC
>TRBJ2-1|.|TRBV11-3|.
CASSRGTPRGNEQFF
TGTGCCAGCAGTCGAGGGACACCCAGGGGCAATGAGCAGTTCTTC
>TRBJ2-1|TRBD2|TRBV5-4|once
CASSLIPSGTVEQFF
TGTGCCAGCAGCTTGATCCCTAGCGGGACGGTTGAGCAGTTCTTC
>TRBJ1-1|TRBD1|TRBV2|few
CASRRQGRDEAFF
TGTGCCAGCAGAAGACAGGGGAGAGATGAAGCTTTCTTT
>TRBJ2-3|.|TRBV5-4|.
CASSLPLGTDTQYF
TGTGCCAGCAGCTTGCCGCTAGGTACAGATACGCAGTATTTT
>TRBJ2-7|TRBD1|TRBV7-9|.
CASSLGDRGPSGGEQYF
TGTGCCAGCAGCTTAGGGGACAGAGGCCCGTCGGGTGGCGAGCAGTACTTC
>TRBJ2-3|TRBD2|TRBV5-1|.
CASSPGLADATDTQYF
TGCGCCAGCAGCCCTGGACTAGCGGACGCCACAGATACGCAGTATTTT
>TRBJ1-2|.|TRBV28|.
CASSRAGSGYTF
TGTGCCAGCAGCCGTGCAGGGTCGGGCTACACCTTC